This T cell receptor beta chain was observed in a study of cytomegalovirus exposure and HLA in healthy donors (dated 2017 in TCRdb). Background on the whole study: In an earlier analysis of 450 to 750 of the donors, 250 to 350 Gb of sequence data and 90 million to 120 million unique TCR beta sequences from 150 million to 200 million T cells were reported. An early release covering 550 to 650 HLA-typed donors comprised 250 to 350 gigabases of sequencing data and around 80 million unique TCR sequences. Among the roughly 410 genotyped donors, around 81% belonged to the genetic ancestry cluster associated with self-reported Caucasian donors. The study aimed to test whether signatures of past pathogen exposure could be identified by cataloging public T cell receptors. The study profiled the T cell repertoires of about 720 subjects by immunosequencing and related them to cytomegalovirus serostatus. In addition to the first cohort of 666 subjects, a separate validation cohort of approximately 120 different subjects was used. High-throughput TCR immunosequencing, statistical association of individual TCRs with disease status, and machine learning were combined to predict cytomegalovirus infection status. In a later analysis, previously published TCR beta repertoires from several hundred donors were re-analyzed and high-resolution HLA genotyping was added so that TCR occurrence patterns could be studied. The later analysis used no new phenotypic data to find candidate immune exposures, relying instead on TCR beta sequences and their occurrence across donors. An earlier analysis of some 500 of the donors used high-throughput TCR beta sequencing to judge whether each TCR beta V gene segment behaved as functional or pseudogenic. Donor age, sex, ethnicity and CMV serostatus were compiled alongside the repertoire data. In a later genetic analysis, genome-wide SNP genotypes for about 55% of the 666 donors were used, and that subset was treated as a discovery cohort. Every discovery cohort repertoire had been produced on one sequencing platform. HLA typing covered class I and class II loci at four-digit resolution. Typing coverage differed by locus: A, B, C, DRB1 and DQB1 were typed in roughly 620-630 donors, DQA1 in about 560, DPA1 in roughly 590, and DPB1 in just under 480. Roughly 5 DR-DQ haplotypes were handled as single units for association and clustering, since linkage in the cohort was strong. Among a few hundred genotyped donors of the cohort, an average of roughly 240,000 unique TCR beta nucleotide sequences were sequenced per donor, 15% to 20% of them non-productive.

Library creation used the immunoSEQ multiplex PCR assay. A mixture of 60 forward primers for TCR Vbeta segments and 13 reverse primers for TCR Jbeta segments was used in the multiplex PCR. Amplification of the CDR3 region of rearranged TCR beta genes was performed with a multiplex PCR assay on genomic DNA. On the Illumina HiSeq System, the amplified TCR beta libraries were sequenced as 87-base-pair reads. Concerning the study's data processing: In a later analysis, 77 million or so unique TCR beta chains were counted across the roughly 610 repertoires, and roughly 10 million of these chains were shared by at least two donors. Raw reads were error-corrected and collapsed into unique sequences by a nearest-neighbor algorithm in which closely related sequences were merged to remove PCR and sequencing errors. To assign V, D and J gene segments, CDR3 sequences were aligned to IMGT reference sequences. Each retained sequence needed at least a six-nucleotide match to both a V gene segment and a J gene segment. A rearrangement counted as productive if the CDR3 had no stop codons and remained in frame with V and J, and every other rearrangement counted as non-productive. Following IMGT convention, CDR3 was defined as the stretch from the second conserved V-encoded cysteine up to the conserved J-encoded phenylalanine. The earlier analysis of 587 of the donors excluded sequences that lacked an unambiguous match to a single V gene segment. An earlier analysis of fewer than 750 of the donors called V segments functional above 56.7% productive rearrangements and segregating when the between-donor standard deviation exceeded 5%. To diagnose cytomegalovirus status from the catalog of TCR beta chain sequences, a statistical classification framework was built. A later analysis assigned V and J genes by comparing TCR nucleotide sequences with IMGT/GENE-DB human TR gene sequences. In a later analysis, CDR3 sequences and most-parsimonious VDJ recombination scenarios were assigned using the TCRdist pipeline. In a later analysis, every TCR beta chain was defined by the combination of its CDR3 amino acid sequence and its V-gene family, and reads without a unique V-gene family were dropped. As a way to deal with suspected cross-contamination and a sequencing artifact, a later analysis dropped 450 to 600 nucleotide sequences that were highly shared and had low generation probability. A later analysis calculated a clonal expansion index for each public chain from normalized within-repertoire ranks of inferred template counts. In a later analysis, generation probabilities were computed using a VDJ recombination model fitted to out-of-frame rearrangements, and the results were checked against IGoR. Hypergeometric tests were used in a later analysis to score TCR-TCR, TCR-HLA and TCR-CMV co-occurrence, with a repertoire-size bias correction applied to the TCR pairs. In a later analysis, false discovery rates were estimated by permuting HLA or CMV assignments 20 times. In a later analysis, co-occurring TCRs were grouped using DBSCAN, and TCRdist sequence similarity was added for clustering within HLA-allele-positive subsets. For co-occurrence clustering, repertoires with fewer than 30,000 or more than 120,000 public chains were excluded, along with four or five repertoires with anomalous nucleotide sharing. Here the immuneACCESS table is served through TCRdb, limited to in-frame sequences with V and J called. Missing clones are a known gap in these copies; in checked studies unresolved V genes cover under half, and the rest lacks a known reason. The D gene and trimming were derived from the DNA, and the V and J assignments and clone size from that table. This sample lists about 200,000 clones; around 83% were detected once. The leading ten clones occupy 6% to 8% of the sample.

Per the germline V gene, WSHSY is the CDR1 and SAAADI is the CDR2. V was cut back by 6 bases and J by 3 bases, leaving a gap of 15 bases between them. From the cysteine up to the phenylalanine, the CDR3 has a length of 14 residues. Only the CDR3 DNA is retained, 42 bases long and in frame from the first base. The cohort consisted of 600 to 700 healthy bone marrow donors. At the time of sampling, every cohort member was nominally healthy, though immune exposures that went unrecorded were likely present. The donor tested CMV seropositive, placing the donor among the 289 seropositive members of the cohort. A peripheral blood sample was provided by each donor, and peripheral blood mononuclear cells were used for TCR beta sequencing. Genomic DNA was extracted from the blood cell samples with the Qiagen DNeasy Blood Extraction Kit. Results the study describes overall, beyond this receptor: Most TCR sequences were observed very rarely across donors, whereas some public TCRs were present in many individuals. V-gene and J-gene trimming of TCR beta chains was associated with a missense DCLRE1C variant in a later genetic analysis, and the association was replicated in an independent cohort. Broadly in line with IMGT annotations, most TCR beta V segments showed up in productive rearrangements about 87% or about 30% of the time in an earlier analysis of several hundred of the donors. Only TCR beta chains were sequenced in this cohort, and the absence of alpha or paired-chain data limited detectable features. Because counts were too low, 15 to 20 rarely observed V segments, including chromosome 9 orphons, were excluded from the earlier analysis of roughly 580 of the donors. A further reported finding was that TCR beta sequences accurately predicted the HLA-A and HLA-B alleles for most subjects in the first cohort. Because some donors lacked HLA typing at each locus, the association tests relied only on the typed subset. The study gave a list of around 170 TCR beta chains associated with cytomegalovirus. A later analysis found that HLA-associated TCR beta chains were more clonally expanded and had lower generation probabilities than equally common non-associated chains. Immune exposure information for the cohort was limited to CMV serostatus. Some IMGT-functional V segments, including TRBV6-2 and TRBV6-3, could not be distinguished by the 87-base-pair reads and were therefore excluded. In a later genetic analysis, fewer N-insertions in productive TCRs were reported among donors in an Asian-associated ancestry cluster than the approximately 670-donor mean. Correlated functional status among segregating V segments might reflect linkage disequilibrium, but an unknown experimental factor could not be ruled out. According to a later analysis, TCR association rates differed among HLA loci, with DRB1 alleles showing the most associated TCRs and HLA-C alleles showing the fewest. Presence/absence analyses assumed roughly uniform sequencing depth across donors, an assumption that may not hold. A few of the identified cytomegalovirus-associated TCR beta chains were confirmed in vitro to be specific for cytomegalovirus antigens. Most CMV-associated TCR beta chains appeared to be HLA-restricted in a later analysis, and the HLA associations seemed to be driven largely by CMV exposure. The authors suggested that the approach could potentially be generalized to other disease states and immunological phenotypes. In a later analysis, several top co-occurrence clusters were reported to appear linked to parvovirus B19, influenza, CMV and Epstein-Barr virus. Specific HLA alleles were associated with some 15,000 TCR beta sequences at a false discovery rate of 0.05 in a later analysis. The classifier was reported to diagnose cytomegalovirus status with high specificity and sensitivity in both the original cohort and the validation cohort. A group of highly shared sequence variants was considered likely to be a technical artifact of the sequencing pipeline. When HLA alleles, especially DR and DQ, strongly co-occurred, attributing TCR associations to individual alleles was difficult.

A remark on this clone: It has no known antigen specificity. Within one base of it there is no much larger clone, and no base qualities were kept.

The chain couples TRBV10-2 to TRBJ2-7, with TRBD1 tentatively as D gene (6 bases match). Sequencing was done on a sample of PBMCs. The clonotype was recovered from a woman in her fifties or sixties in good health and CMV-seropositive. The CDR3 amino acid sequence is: CASRLQGSGYEQYF. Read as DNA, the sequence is TGCGCCAGCAGATTACAGGGTTCGGGCTACGAGCAGTACTTC.